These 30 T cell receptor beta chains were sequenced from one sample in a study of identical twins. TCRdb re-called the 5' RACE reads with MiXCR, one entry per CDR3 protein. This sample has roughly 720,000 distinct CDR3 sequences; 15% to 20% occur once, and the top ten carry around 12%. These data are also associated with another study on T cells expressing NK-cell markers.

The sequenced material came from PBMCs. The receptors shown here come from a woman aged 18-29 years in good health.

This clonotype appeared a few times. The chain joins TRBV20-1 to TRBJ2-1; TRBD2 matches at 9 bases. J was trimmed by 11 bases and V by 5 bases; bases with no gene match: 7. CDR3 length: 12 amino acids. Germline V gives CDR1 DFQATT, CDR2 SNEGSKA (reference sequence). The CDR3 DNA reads TGCAGTGCTTTGTTAGCGGGAGATAAGCAGTTCTTC. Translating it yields CSALLAGDKQFF.

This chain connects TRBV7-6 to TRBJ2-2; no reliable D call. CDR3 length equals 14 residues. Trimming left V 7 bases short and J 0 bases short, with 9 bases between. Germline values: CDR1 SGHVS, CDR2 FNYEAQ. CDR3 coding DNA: TGTGCCAGCACCGGATGGTCGAACACCGGGGAGCTGTTTTTT. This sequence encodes CASTGWSNTGELFF.

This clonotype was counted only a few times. CDR3 nucleotide sequence: TGTGCCAGCAGTTTATCGTATCGGTTGGGCGGGACATACATCACCGGGGAGCTGTTTTTT. This sequence encodes CASSLSYRLGGTYITGELFF. The rearrangement links TRBV12-3 or TRBV12-4 to TRBJ2-2; possibly TRBD1 or TRBD2 for D (6 bases each). V was pared by 2 bases and J by 4 bases, with 26 bases between. There are 20 residues in the CDR3.

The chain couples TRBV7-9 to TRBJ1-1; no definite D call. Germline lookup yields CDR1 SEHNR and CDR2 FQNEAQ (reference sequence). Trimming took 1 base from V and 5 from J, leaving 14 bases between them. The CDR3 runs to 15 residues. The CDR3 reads CASSLGAATSTEAFF. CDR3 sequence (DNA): TGTGCCAGCAGCTTAGGCGCAGCCACCTCGACTGAAGCTTTCTTT.

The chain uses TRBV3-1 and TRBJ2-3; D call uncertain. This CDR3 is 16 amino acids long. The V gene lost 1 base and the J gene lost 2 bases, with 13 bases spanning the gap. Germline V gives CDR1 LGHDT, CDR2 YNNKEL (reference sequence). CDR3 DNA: TGTGCCAGCAGCCAAGGAAGGCGCATTCTCACAGATACGCAGTATTTT. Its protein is CASSQGRRILTDTQYF.

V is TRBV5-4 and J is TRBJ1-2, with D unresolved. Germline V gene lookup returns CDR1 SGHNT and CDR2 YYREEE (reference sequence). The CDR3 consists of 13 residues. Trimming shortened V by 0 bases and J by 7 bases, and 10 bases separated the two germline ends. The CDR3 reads CASSLGRGSGYTF. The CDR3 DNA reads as TGTGCCAGCAGCTTGGGAAGAGGCAGTGGCTACACCTTC.

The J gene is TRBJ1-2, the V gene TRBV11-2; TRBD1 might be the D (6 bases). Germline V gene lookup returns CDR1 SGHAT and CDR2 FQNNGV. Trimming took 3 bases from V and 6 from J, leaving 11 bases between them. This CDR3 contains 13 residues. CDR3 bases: TGTGCCAGCAGCTTCATAGGGGGGAATGGCTACACCTTC. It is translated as CASSFIGGNGYTF.

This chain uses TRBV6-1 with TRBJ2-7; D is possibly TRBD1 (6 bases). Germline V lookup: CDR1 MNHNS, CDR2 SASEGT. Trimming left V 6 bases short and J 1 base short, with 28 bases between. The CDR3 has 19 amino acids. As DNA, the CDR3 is TGTGCCAGCAGCCCCTTGTTGGGGGCCGGCGGGCCTGGTTCCTACGAGCAGTACTTC. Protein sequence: CASSPLLGAGGPGSYEQYF.

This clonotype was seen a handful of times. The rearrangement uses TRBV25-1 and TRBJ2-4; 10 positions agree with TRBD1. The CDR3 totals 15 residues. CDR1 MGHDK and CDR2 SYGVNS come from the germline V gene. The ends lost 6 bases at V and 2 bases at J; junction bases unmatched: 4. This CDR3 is CASRGTGDTKNIQYF. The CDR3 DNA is TGTGCCAGCAGAGGGACAGGGGATACCAAAAACATTCAGTACTTC.

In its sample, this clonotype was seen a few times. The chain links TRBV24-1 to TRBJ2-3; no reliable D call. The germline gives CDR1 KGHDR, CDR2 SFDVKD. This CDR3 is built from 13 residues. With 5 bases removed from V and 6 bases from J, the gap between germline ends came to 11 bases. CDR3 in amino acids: CATSGPVGDTQYF. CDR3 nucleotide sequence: TGTGCCACCAGTGGCCCGGTAGGGGATACGCAGTATTTT.

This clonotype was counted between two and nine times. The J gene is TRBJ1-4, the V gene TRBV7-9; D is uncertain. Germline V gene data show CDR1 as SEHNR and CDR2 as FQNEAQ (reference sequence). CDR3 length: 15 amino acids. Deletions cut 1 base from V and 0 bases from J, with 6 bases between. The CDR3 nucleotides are TGTGCCAGCAGCTTAGGGACCCCAACTAATGAAAAACTGTTTTTT. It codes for CASSLGTPTNEKLFF.

CDR3: CASSLWVGTTYEQYF. The CDR3, as DNA: TGTGCCAGCAGCTTATGGGTGGGCACCACCTACGAGCAGTACTTC. The chain uses TRBV7-8 and TRBJ2-7; D is uncertain. This CDR3 is 15 amino acids long. V lost 2 bases, J lost 2 bases, and 13 bases lay in between. Germline assignment: CDR1 SGHVS and CDR2 FQNEAQ.

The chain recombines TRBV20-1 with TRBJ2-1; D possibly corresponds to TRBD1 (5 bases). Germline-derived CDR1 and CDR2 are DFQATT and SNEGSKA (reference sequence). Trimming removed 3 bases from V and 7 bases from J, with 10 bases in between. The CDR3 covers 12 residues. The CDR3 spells CSARESGNEQFF. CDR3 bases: TGCAGTGCTAGGGAATCAGGGAATGAGCAGTTCTTC.

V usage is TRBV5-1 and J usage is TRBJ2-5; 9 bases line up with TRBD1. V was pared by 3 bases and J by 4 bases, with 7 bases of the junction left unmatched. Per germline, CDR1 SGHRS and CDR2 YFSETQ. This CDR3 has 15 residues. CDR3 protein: CASSSPGQGGETQYF. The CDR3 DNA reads TGCGCCAGCAGCTCGCCGGGACAGGGTGGAGAGACCCAGTACTTC.

The CDR3 DNA is TGTGCCAGCAGTCAATCGACAGGGGCTACGTACTTC. Translating it yields CASSQSTGATYF. The chain has TRBV6-6 and TRBJ2-7; 8 bases line up with TRBD1. The CDR3 is 12 residues long. CDR1 is MNHNY, CDR2 SVGAGI, per germline (reference sequence). V lost 5 bases, J lost 12 bases, and 9 bases stayed unmatched.

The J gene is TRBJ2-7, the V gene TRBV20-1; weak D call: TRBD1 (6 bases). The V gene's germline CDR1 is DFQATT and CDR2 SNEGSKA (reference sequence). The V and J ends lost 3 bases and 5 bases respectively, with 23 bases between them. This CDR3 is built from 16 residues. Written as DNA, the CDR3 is TGCAGTGCTAGTTCCCCCTATCAGGGGTTCGGAAACGAGCAGTACTTC. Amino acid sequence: CSASSPYQGFGNEQYF.

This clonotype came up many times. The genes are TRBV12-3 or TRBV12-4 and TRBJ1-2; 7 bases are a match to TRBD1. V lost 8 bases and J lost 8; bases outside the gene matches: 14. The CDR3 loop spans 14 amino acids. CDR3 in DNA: TGTGCCAGCCGGGACAGCAATATGGGCTACGGCTACACCTTC. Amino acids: CASRDSNMGYGYTF.

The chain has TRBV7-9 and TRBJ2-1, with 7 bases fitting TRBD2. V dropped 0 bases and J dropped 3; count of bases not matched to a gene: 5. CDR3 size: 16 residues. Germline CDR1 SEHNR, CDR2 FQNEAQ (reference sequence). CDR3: CASSLAPSGDYNEQFF. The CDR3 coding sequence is TGTGCCAGCAGCTTAGCTCCTAGCGGAGACTACAATGAGCAGTTCTTC.

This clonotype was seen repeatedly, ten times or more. CDR3 loop: CASSVVPRDSYSYEQYF. In DNA, the CDR3 is TGTGCCAGCAGTGTGGTACCGCGGGACAGTTACTCCTACGAGCAGTACTTC. The gene calls are TRBV6-1 and TRBJ2-7, with a weak D call TRBD1 (7 bases). The CDR3 extends over 17 amino acids. The germline V gene has CDR1 MNHNS and CDR2 SASEGT. V was shortened by 4 bases and J by 0 bases, with 19 bases between the two germline ends.

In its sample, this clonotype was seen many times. As DNA, the CDR3 is TGCGCCAGCAGCGGTCTCCTAGCGGGGGCGGGCAATGAGCAGTTCTTC. It is translated as CASSGLLAGAGNEQFF. The J gene is TRBJ2-1, the V gene TRBV5-1; TRBD2 agrees at 10 bases. Per the germline V gene, CDR1 is SGHRS and CDR2 is YFSETQ. V lost 4 bases, J lost 6 bases, and 10 bases stayed unmatched. The length of the CDR3 is 16 residues.

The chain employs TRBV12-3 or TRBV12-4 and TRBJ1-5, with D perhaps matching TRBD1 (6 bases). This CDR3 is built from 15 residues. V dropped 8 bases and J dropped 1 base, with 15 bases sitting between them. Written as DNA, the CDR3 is TGTGCCAGCCGTAGTACAGGGAACAGCAATCAGCCCCAGCATTTT. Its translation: CASRSTGNSNQPQHF.

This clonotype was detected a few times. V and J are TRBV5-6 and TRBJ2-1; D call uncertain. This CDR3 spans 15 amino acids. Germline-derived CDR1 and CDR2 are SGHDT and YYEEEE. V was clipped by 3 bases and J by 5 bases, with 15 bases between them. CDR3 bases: TGTGCCAGCAGCTCCCCCCCGACTGGGGACAATGAGCAGTTCTTC. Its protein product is CASSSPPTGDNEQFF.

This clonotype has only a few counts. CDR3 nucleotide sequence: TGTGCCAGCAGCCCTACCGGACAGGGGGCTTACGAGCAGTACTTC. This codes for CASSPTGQGAYEQYF. The chain has TRBV27 and TRBJ2-7; 11 nucleotides agree with TRBD1. This CDR3 comprises 15 residues. The germline CDR1 and CDR2 sequences are MNHEY and SMNVEV (reference sequence). V lost 6 bases, J lost 4 bases, and 8 bases stayed unmatched.

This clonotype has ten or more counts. The CDR3 DNA sequence: TGTGCCAGCAGCTTGCAGGGTCCGGGGAACACTGAAGCTTTCTTT. Translation: CASSLQGPGNTEAFF. The J gene is TRBJ1-1, the V gene TRBV7-2, with D possibly TRBD1 on 5 matching bases. Per germline, CDR1 SGHTA and CDR2 FQGNSA. Trimming pared 3 bases from V and 1 base from J, leaving 12 bases between. CDR3 size: 15 residues.

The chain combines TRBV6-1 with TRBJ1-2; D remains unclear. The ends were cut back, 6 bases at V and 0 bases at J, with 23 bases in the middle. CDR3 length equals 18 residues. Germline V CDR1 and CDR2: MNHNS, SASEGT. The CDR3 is CASSRKRVSTTANYGYTF. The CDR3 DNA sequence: TGTGCCAGCAGCCGAAAGAGAGTCTCAACTACAGCTAACTATGGCTACACCTTC.

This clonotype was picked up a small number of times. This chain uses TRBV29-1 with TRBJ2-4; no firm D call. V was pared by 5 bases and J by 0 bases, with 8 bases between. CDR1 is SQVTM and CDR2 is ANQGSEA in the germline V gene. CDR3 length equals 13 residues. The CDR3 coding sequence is TGCAGCGTTTGGGCTCTAGCCAAAAACATTCAGTACTTC. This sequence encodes CSVWALAKNIQYF.

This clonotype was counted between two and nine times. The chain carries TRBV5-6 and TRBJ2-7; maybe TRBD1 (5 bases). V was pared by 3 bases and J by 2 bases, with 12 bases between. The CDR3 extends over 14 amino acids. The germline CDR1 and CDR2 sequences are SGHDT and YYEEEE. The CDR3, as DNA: TGTGCCAGCAGCTGGGGCACTCAGACCTACGAGCAGTACTTC. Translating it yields CASSWGTQTYEQYF. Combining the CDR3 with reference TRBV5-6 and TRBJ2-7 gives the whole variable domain DAGVTQSPTHLIKTRGQQVTLRCSPKSGHDTVSWYQQALGQGPQFIFQYYEEEERQRGNFPDRFSGHQFPNYSSELNVNALLLGDSALYLCASSWGTQTYEQYFGPGTRLTVT.

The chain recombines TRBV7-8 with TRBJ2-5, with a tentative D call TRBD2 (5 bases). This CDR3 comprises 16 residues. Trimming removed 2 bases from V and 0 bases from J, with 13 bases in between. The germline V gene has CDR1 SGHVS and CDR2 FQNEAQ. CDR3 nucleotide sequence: TGTGCCAGCAGCTTAAGGGCGGGCGGCTACCAAGAGACCCAGTACTTC. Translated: CASSLRAGGYQETQYF.

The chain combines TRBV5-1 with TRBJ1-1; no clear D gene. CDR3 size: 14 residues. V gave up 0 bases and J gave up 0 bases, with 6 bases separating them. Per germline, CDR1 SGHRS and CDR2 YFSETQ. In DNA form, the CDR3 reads TGCGCCAGCAGCTTGGGTCCGGTGAACACTGAAGCTTTCTTT. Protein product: CASSLGPVNTEAFF.

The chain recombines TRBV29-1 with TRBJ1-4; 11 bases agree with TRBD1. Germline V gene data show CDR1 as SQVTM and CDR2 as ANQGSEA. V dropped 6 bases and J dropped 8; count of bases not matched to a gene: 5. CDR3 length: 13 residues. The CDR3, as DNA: TGCAGCGTGGCGGACAGGGGGCTCGAAAAACTGTTTTTT. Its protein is CSVADRGLEKLFF.